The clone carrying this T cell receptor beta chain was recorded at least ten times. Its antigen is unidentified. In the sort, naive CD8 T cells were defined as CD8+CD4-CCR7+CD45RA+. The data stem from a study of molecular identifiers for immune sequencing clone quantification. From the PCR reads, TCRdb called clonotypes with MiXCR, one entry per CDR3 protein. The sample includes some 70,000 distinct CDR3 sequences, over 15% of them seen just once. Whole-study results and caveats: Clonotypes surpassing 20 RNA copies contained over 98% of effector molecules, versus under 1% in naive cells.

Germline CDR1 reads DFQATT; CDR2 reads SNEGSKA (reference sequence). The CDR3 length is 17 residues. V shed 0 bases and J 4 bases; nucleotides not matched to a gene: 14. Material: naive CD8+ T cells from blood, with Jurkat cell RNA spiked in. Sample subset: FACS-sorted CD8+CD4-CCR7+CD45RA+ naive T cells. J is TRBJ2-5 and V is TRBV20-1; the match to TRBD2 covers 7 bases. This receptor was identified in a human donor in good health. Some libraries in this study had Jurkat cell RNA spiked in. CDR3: CSARDSSSGPGLETQYF. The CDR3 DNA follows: TGCAGTGCTAGAGATTCGTCTAGCGGCCCGGGGCTAGAGACCCAGTACTTC.